The T cell receptor beta chain described here comes from a study of OX40 agonist ivuxolimab in advanced cancers. Background on the study: Given to patients was ivuxolimab, an agonistic anti-OX40 (CD134) antibody. Eligibility rules accepted prior anti-PD-1, anti-PD-L1 or anti-CTLA-4 therapy, and under 45% had some. Findings of the study overall: What antigens the expanded peripheral T cells recognized was never established.

Remarks on this clone: Its matching antigen is unknown.

Sampling of blood occurred at baseline, cycle 4 day 1, and cycle 7 day 1. There are 12 residues in the CDR3. V gave up 7 bases and J gave up 3 bases, with 6 bases separating them. CDR1 MNHNY and CDR2 SVGAGI come from the germline V gene (reference sequence). Profiled with immunoSEQ multiplex PCR; TCRdb holds only in-frame clones, not every one. The sample includes about 100,000 clones, 85% to 95% of them seen just once. This receptor was obtained from an adult with an advanced solid tumor such as melanoma, head and neck, liver or kidney cancer. Sequencing used CD4+ or CD8+ T cells sorted from blood, obtained in a trial of the OX40 agonist ivuxolimab. The V call is TRBV6-6, the J call TRBJ1-4; tentatively, D is TRBD1 (5 bases). CDR3 protein: CASMTANEKLFF. In DNA form, the CDR3 reads TGTGCCAGCATGACAGCTAATGAAAAACTGTTTTTT.